This T cell receptor (beta chain) was sequenced during a study of blood T cell repertoires in COVID-19. This clone was seen only a few times. Profiling relied on immunoSEQ multiplex PCR, and the TCRdb table lists in-frame clones only, not all of them. The sample records more than 200,000 clones, about 84% being singletons. The germline CDR1 and CDR2 sequences are MRHNA and SNTAGT. V was pared by 6 bases and J by 1 base, with 7 bases of the junction left unmatched. This CDR3 contains 15 residues. This sequence was found in a man aged 25-45 years with acute COVID-19. The chain joins TRBV6-4 to TRBJ1-1; TRBD1 agrees at 8 bases. Sequencing was done on a sample of PBMCs or T cells enriched from blood (not recorded which). CDR3 residues: CASRKGTGENTEAFF. The CDR3 DNA is TGTGCCAGCAGGAAAGGGACAGGAGAGAACACTGAAGCTTTCTTT.